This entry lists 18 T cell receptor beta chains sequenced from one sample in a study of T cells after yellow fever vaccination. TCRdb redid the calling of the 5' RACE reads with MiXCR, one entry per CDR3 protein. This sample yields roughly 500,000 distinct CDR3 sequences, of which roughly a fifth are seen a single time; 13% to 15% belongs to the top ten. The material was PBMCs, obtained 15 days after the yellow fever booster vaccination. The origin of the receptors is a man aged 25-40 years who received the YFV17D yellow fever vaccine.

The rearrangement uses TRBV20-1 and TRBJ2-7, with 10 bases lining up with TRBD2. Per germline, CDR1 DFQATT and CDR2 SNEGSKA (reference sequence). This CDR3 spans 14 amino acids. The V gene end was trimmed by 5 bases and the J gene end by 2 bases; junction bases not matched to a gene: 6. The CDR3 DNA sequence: TGCAGTGCTCAAGGACTAGCGGCCACCTACGAGCAGTACTTC. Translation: CSAQGLAATYEQYF.

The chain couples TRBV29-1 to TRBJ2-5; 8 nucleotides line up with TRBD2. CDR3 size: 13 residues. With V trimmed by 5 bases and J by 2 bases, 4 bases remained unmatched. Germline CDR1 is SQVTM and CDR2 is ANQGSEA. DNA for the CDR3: TGCAGCGTTTATACTAGCGGACAAGAGACCCAGTACTTC. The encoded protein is CSVYTSGQETQYF.

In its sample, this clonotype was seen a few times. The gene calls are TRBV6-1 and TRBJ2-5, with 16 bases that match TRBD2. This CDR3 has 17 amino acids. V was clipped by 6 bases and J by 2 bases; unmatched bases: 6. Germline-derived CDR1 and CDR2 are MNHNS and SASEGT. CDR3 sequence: CASSHGTSGRVQETQYF. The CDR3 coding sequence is TGTGCCAGCAGCCATGGGACTAGCGGGAGGGTTCAAGAGACCCAGTACTTC.

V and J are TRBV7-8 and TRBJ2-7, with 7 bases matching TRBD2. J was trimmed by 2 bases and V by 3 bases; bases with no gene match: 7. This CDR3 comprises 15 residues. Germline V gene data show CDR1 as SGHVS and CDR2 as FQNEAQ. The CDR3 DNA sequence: TGTGCCAGCAGCTTTTTGACTAGCCACACCTACGAGCAGTACTTC. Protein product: CASSFLTSHTYEQYF. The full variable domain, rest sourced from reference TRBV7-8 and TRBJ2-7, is GAGVSQSPRYKVAKRGQDVALRCDPISGHVSLFWYQQALGQGPEFLTYFQNEAQLDKSGLPSDRFFAERPEGSVSTLKIQRTQQEDSAVYLCASSFLTSHTYEQYFGPGTRLTVT.

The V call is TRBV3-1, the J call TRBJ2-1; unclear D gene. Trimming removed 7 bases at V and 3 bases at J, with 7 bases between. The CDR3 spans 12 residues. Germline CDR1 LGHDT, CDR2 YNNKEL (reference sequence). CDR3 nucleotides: TGTGCCAGCAAGGACGTCTACAATGAGCAGTTCTTC. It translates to CASKDVYNEQFF.

In DNA form, the CDR3 reads TGTGCCAGCAGCTTAGCTGATTGGACTAGCGGGAACACAGATACGCAGTATTTT. It yields the protein CASSLADWTSGNTDTQYF. The chain combines TRBV7-8 with TRBJ2-3; 12 bases line up with TRBD2. The V gene's germline CDR1 is SGHVS and CDR2 FQNEAQ. The CDR3 sequence is 18 residues long. V shed 0 bases and J 2 bases; nucleotides not matched to a gene: 6.

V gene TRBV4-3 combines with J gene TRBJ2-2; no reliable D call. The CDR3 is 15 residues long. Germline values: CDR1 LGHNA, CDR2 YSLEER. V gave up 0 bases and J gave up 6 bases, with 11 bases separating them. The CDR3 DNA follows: TGCGCCAGCAGCCAAGAATTCCCAAACTCCGGGGAGCTGTTTTTT. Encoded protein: CASSQEFPNSGELFF.

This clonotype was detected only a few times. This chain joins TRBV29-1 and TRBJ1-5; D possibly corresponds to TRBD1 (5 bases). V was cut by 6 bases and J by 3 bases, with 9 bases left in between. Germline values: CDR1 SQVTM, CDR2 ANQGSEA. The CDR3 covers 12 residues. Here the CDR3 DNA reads TGCAGCGTAGGACAAGTCAATCAGCCCCAGCATTTT. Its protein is CSVGQVNQPQHF.

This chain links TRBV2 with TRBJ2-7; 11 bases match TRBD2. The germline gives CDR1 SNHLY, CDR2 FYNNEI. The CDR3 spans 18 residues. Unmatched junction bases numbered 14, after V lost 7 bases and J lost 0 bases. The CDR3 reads CASTLRRTSGWSSYEQYF. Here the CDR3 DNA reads TGTGCCAGCACTCTCAGGAGGACTAGCGGGTGGAGCTCCTACGAGCAGTACTTC.

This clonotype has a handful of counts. For the CDR3, the DNA is TGCGCCAGCCAGTCGCCGGCCGGGGAGCTGTTTTTT. It yields the protein CASQSPAGELFF. V usage is TRBV10-2 and J usage is TRBJ2-2, with unresolved D. The CDR3 is 12 residues long. Trimming removed 8 bases from V and 6 bases from J, with 10 bases in between. Germline V lookup: CDR1 WSHSY, CDR2 SAAADI.

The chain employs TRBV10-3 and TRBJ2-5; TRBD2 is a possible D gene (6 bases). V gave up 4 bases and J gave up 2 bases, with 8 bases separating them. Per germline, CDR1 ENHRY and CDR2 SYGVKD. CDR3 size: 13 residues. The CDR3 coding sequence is TGTGCCATCAGTGCAGGACTACAAGAGACCCAGTACTTC. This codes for CAISAGLQETQYF.

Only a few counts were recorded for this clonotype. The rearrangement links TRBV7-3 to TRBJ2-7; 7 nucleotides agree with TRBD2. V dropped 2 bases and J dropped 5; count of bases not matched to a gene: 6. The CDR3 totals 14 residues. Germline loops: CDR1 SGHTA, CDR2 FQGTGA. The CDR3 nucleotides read TGTGCCAGCAGCTTATACGCGGGAGTCCACGAGCAGTACTTC. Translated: CASSLYAGVHEQYF.

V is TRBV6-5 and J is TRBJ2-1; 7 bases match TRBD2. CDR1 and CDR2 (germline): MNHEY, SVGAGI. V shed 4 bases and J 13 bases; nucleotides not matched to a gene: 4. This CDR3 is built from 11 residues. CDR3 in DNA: TGTGCCAGCAGTTCTCCGGGACTACAGTTCTTC. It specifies CASSSPGLQFF.

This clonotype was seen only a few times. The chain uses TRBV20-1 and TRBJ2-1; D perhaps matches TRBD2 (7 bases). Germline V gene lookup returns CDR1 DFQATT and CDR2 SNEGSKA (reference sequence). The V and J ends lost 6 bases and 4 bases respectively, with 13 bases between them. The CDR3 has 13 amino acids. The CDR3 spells CSAGGGGYNEQFF. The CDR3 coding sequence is TGCAGTGCAGGGGGGGGAGGGTACAATGAGCAGTTCTTC.

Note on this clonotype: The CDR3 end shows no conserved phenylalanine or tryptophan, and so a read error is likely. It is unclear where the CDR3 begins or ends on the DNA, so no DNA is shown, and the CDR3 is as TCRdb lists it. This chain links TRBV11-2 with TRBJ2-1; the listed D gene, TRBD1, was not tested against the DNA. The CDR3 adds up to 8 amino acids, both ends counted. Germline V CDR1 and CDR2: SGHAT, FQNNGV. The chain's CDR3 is CASSLPPG.

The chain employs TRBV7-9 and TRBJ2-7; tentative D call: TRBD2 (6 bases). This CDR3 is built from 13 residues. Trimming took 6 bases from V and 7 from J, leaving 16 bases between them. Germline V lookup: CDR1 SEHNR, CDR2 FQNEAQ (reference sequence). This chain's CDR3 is CASRLAARGEQYF. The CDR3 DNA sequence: TGTGCCAGCAGACTAGCCGCTCGGGGAGAGCAGTACTTC.

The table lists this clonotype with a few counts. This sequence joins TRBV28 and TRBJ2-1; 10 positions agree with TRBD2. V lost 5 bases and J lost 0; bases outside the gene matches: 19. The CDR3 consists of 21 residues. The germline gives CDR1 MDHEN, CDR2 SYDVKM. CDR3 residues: CASSPRLAGLFDQSSYNEQFF. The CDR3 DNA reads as TGTGCCAGCAGTCCCCGACTAGCGGGCCTTTTTGACCAAAGCTCCTACAATGAGCAGTTCTTC.

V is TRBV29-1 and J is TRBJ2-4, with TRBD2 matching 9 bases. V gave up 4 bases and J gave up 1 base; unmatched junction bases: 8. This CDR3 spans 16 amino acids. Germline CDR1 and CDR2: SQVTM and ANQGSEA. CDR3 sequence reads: CSVVAGGPGAKNIQYF. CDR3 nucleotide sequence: TGCAGCGTTGTTGCGGGAGGGCCGGGGGCCAAAAACATTCAGTACTTC. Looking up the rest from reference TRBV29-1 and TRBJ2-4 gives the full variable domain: SAVISQKPSRDICQRGTSLTIQCQVDSQVTMMFWYRQQPGQSLTLIATANQGSEATYESGFVIDKFPISRPNLTFSTLTVSNMSPEDSSIYLCSVVAGGPGAKNIQYFGAGTRLSVL.